This T cell receptor (beta chain) was sequenced during a study of T-cell memory formation after mild COVID-19. This clonotype has more than one count but fewer than ten. Using its own MiXCR run on the 5' RACE reads, TCRdb lists one record per CDR3 protein. The table includes under 650,000 distinct CDR3 sequences, roughly 18% detected once. Trimming took 7 bases from V and 2 from J, leaving 13 bases between them. Germline-derived CDR1 and CDR2 are LGHNT and FRNRAP. CDR3 length: 14 residues. The sequencing sample was made of PBMCs or a T cell subset sorted from them (not recorded which). This receptor was identified in an adult woman who had mild COVID-19 (a few samples of this study predate the infection). Cell type and time point are not known. The V call is TRBV12-5, the J call TRBJ2-3, with a possible D match to TRBD2 (6 bases). The CDR3 DNA sequence: TGTGCTAGTGCGGCGGGATGGGCCACAGATACGCAGTATTTT. Translated, it gives CASAAGWATDTQYF.